This T cell receptor (beta chain) stems from a study of T cell repertoires in cytomegalovirus infection. Study results and limitations: It was HLA-C-restricted CMV-specific TCR beta clonotypes that dominated the response ex vivo.

V was shortened by 1 base and J by 8 bases, with 11 bases between the two germline ends. CDR1 is SGHAT, CDR2 FQNNGV, per germline. The CDR3 covers 13 residues. Regarding this clonotype: What it binds is not known.

TCRdb independently ran MiXCR on the reads; one entry per CDR3 protein. This table has around 430,000 distinct CDR3 sequences, 42% appearing once. The TCR comes from a human donor in good health (CMV status not recorded). Some clones in this sample may be carry-over from other donors' samples. Sequences were derived from cultured PBMCs, sampled from culture after CMV antigen stimulation. V usage is TRBV11-2 and J usage is TRBJ1-2; D ambiguous. CDR3 nucleotides: TGTGCCAGCAGCTTAGGCAAATCGAGGGGCTACACCTTC. It specifies CASSLGKSRGYTF.